The 20 T cell receptor beta chains presented below share a single source sample, sequenced in a study of early T cells in non-severe SARS-CoV-2 infection. TCRdb re-called the 5' RACE reads with MiXCR, one entry per CDR3 protein. The profile covers 30,000 to 35,000 distinct CDR3 sequences, with around 4% appearing a single time and over 5% taken by the ten largest. What was sequenced was whole blood. Source of these receptors: an adult who was a healthcare worker with PCR-confirmed SARS-CoV-2 infection or an uninfected control (not recorded which).

There are many counts of this clonotype. V usage is TRBV7-3 and J usage is TRBJ2-3; D is possibly TRBD2 (7 bases). Germline CDR1 reads SGHTA; CDR2 reads FQGTGA. The CDR3 length is 15 residues. V was cut by 5 bases and J by 3 bases, with 15 bases left in between. CDR3 region: CASSAPGGMTDTQYF. The CDR3 coding sequence is TGTGCCAGCAGCGCTCCGGGGGGCATGACAGATACGCAGTATTTT. Together with reference TRBV7-3 and TRBJ2-3, the CDR3 gives the full variable domain: GAGVSQTPSNKVTEKGKYVELRCDPISGHTALYWYRQSLGQGPEFLIYFQGTGAADDSGLPNDRFFAVRPEGSVSTLKIQRTERGDSAVYLCASSAPGGMTDTQYFGPGTRLTVL.

This clonotype was observed a handful of times. V gene TRBV5-5 combines with J gene TRBJ1-1; D unresolved. This CDR3 has 14 amino acids. V lost 1 base to trimming and J lost 0 bases, with 7 bases between them. Germline CDR1 SGHKS, CDR2 YYEKEE (reference sequence). The CDR3 nucleotides read TGTGCCAGCAGCTTGACACTAATGAACACTGAAGCTTTCTTT. Its protein product is CASSLTLMNTEAFF.

In its sample, this clonotype was seen many times. The rearrangement links TRBV14 to TRBJ1-6; D call uncertain. This CDR3 comprises 15 residues. V was clipped by 1 base and J by 0 bases, with 4 bases between them. Germline values: CDR1 SGHDN, CDR2 FVKESK. DNA for the CDR3: TGTGCCAGCAGCCAAGCCGACTCCTATAATTCACCCCTCCACTTT. Residues: CASSQADSYNSPLHF.

This clonotype showed up many times. This chain uses TRBV10-2 with TRBJ2-7, with 8 nucleotides matching TRBD2. Germline V gene sequence: CDR1 WSHSY, CDR2 SAAADI. Losses at the gene ends were 0 bases for V and 6 bases for J; bases not matched to a gene: 7. This CDR3 has 15 residues. The CDR3 DNA sequence: TGCGCCAGCAGTGAGTCATCGGGACTAGGAGGCGAGCAGTACTTC. Amino acid sequence: CASSESSGLGGEQYF.

In this sample, this clonotype turned up many times. J is TRBJ2-1 and V is TRBV7-3, with no clear D. Germline V gene sequence: CDR1 SGHTA, CDR2 FQGTGA. V lost 5 bases and J lost 0, with 11 bases in between. This CDR3 has 15 amino acids. This chain's CDR3 is CASSQGIASYNEQFF. The CDR3 coding sequence is TGTGCCAGCAGCCAAGGGATAGCCTCCTACAATGAGCAGTTCTTC. The full variable domain, its missing parts supplied by reference TRBV7-3 and TRBJ2-1, is GAGVSQTPSNKVTEKGKYVELRCDPISGHTALYWYRQSLGQGPEFLIYFQGTGAADDSGLPNDRFFAVRPEGSVSTLKIQRTERGDSAVYLCASSQGIASYNEQFFGPGTRLTVL.

This clonotype was observed at least ten times. V gene TRBV6-5 combines with J gene TRBJ2-5, with 7 bases aligning to TRBD1. The CDR3 runs to 13 residues. Germline trimming cut 6 bases from V and 3 bases from J; bases unmatched to any gene: 4. The germline V gene has CDR1 MNHEY and CDR2 SVGAGI. The CDR3 DNA reads as TGTGCCAGCAGCCGTGACAGGGAAGAGACCCAGTACTTC. Amino acids: CASSRDREETQYF.

This clonotype showed up many times. V gene TRBV7-3 combines with J gene TRBJ2-3, with 7 bases matching TRBD2. CDR3 length: 16 amino acids. The germline V gene encodes CDR1 SGHTA and CDR2 FQGTGA. Trimming at V came to 1 base and at J to 2 bases, leaving 6 bases not matched to a gene. The CDR3 DNA reads as TGTGCCAGCAGCTTAATGTTGGCGGGGGACACAGATACGCAGTATTTT. Translating gives CASSLMLAGDTDTQYF. The whole variable domain, filled in from reference TRBV7-3 and TRBJ2-3, reads GAGVSQTPSNKVTEKGKYVELRCDPISGHTALYWYRQSLGQGPEFLIYFQGTGAADDSGLPNDRFFAVRPEGSVSTLKIQRTERGDSAVYLCASSLMLAGDTDTQYFGPGTRLTVL.

This clonotype was picked up many times. The rearrangement joins TRBV27 to TRBJ2-5; 12 nucleotides align to TRBD2. V gave up 4 bases and J gave up 2 bases; unmatched junction bases: 11. The CDR3 contains 18 residues. Germline lookup yields CDR1 MNHEY and CDR2 SMNVEV (reference sequence). The CDR3 sequence: CASSSGLAGTLFQETQYF. The CDR3 coding sequence is TGTGCCAGCAGTTCGGGACTAGCGGGTACTCTCTTTCAAGAGACCCAGTACTTC.

This clonotype was recorded many times. V and J are TRBV10-1 and TRBJ1-4; D gene uncertain. Germline V gene sequence: CDR1 WNHNN, CDR2 SYGVQD (reference sequence). The V end lost 2 bases, the J end lost 0 bases, and 4 bases lay between the germline ends. This CDR3 has 14 amino acids. The CDR3 protein is CASSEDATNEKLFF. For the CDR3, the DNA is TGCGCCAGCAGTGAGGATGCAACTAATGAAAAACTGTTTTTT.

This clonotype was seen repeatedly, ten times or more. The genes are TRBV28 and TRBJ2-1, with D perhaps TRBD2 (5 bases). The CDR3 length is 16 residues. V was pared by 4 bases and J by 8 bases, with 21 bases between. From germline, CDR1 is MDHEN and CDR2 SYDVKM. The CDR3 is CASSSPTRARSDEQFF. In nucleotides, the CDR3 is TGTGCCAGCAGTTCCCCCACGCGGGCCCGGAGCGATGAGCAGTTCTTC.

This clonotype was found many times. The chain links TRBV9 to TRBJ2-3; 10 positions agree with TRBD2. The CDR3 is 16 amino acids. With V trimmed by 3 bases and J by 0 bases, 4 bases remained unmatched. CDR1 and CDR2 (germline): SGDLS, YYNGEE. The CDR3: CASSDRTSGSTDTQYF. The CDR3 region has the DNA TGTGCCAGCAGCGATCGGACTAGCGGAAGCACAGATACGCAGTATTTT.

This clonotype was counted ten times or more. The chain is built from TRBV20-1 and TRBJ1-1; D not resolved. Trimming pared 0 bases from V and 2 bases from J, leaving 13 bases between. Germline V CDR1 and CDR2: DFQATT, SNEGSKA (reference sequence). This CDR3 is built from 15 residues. The CDR3 DNA reads as TGCAGTGCTAGAGAGGGGATTAGAAGTAACACTGAAGCTTTCTTT. The encoded protein is CSAREGIRSNTEAFF.

Ten or more counts support this clonotype. The chain carries TRBV7-3 and TRBJ2-7; 7 nucleotides match TRBD1. Per germline, CDR1 SGHTA and CDR2 FQGTGA. V lost 5 bases and J lost 5; bases outside the gene matches: 9. This CDR3 comprises 14 residues. CDR3 sequence reads: CASSASQGKDEQYF. The CDR3 coding sequence is TGTGCCAGCAGCGCCTCACAGGGGAAAGACGAGCAGTACTTC.

This clonotype was counted ten times or more. The chain joins TRBV12-3 or TRBV12-4 to TRBJ2-3; D remains ambiguous. V shed 1 base and J shed 0 bases, with 5 bases lying between them. The CDR3 loop spans 14 amino acids. CDR3 loop: CASSLVGSTDTQYF. The CDR3 bases are TGTGCCAGCAGTTTAGTAGGGAGCACAGATACGCAGTATTTT.

Many counts were recorded for this clonotype. The V gene is TRBV25-1, the J gene TRBJ2-7; D gene unclear. CDR1 is MGHDK and CDR2 is SYGVNS in the germline V gene. This CDR3 region has 14 residues. V was shortened by 2 bases and J by 1 base, with 9 bases between the two germline ends. The CDR3 sequence is CASSEGEWSYEQYF. CDR3 nucleotide sequence: TGTGCCAGCAGTGAAGGGGAATGGTCCTACGAGCAGTACTTC.

This clonotype has at least ten counts. The J gene is TRBJ2-1, the V gene TRBV14, with 9 bases identical to TRBD1. Germline V CDR1 and CDR2: SGHDN, FVKESK. Trimming at V came to 3 bases and at J to 6 bases, leaving 9 bases not matched to a gene. The CDR3 loop spans 16 amino acids. CDR3 protein: CASSQLQGARSNEQFF. CDR3 nucleotides: TGTGCCAGCAGCCAGTTACAGGGGGCGCGTAGCAATGAGCAGTTCTTC.

This clonotype was counted many times. This chain connects TRBV29-1 to TRBJ2-2; unclear D gene. The CDR3 runs to 11 residues. Between the trimmed V and J ends, which lost 7 bases and 6 bases, there was a span of 9 bases. Germline V gene sequence: CDR1 SQVTM, CDR2 ANQGSEA. CDR3: CSASSPGELFF. Here the CDR3 DNA reads TGCAGCGCGAGTAGTCCCGGGGAGCTGTTTTTT.

This clonotype was seen many times. The chain recombines TRBV7-7 with TRBJ1-2, with 7 positions matching TRBD1. The CDR3 extends over 20 amino acids. Losses at the gene ends were 0 bases for V and 8 bases for J; bases not matched to a gene: 24. Germline V CDR1 and CDR2: SSHAT, FNYEAQ (reference sequence). DNA for the CDR3: TGTGCCAGCAGCTTAGCGGACAGGCCAAGGGCGGCAAGAGTTCAAGGCGGCTACACCTTC. It translates to CASSLADRPRAARVQGGYTF.

In its sample, this clonotype was seen many times. The J gene is TRBJ2-1, the V gene TRBV7-3, with a tentative D call TRBD1 (5 bases). The CDR3 totals 14 residues. Germline V gene data show CDR1 as SGHTA and CDR2 as FQGTGA. V was pared by 1 base and J by 8 bases, with 12 bases between. The CDR3 nucleotides read TGTGCCAGCAGCTTAAGGACAAGCTCCGATGAGCAGTTCTTC. It translates to CASSLRTSSDEQFF.

This clonotype was counted many times. V is TRBV30 and J is TRBJ1-2; a possible D gene is TRBD1 (6 bases). V was shortened by 0 bases and J by 7 bases, with 15 bases between the two germline ends. Looked up from germline, CDR1 is GTSNPN and CDR2 is SVGIG (reference sequence). This CDR3 is built from 14 residues. CDR3 sequence reads: CAWSVGFDRSGYTF. For the CDR3, the DNA is TGTGCCTGGAGTGTCGGTTTTGACAGGAGTGGCTACACCTTC.